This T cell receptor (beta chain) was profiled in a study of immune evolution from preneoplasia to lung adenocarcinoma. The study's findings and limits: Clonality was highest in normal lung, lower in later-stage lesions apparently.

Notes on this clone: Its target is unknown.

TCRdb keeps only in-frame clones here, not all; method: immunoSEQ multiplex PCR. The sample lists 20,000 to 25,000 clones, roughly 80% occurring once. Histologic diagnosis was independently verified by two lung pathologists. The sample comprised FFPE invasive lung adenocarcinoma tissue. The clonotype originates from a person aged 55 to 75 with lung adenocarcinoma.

The CDR3 here is CASSWTSASYNEQFF. In DNA, the CDR3 is TGTGCCAGCAGCTGGACTAGCGCCTCCTACAATGAGCAGTTCTTC. The chain combines TRBV28 with TRBJ2-1, with 9 nucleotides matching TRBD2. Trimming cost V 6 bases and J 0 bases; bases outside gene matches: 3. Germline V lookup: CDR1 MDHEN, CDR2 SYDVKM. This CDR3 spans 15 amino acids.